These 5 T cell receptor beta chains originate from one sample sequenced in a study of PD-1 and CTLA-4 blockade in melanoma. The assay was immunoSEQ multiplex PCR, and TCRdb's table has in-frame clones only and misses some. The sample shows about 21,000 clones, around 88% of them seen only once. Sequencing used CD8+ T cells from peripheral blood, obtained before anti-PD-1 treatment. These TCRs come from a human donor with melanoma.

This chain connects TRBV5-4 to TRBJ1-2; tentative D call: TRBD1 (5 bases). With 2 bases removed from V and 4 bases from J, the gap between germline ends came to 9 bases. The CDR3 covers 13 residues. CDR1 and CDR2 from the germline V gene are SGHNT and YYREEE (reference sequence). The CDR3 loop reads CASSLGASYGYTF. CDR3 nucleotide sequence: TGTGCCAGCAGCTTAGGGGCCTCCTATGGCTACACCTTC.

The V gene is TRBV18, the J gene TRBJ2-1; D not certain. The length of the CDR3 is 11 residues. The germline V gene encodes CDR1 KGHSH and CDR2 LQKENI. V lost 2 bases, J lost 9 bases, and 5 bases lay in between. CDR3 region: CASSPTTEQFF. In DNA form, the CDR3 reads TGTGCCAGCTCACCAACGACTGAGCAGTTCTTC.

The chain couples TRBV7-9 to TRBJ1-1, with TRBD1 matching over 7 bases. The germline V gene has CDR1 SEHNR and CDR2 FQNEAQ (reference sequence). The CDR3 has 14 residues. V gave up 5 bases and J gave up 3 bases; unmatched junction bases: 6. CDR3 nucleotide sequence: TGTGCCAGCAGCGCTCTCACAGGGGACACTGAAGCTTTCTTT. Its protein product is CASSALTGDTEAFF.

This clone was detected only once. This sequence joins TRBV28 and TRBJ1-1, with 7 nucleotides matching TRBD1. The V segment lost 4 bases and the J segment 1 base; nucleotides outside the gene matches: 3. Germline values: CDR1 MDHEN, CDR2 SYDVKM. The CDR3 loop spans 14 amino acids. The CDR3 region has the DNA TGTGCCAGCAGTTCACACAGGGGGAACACTGAAGCTTTCTTT. Its protein is CASSSHRGNTEAFF.

The CDR3 DNA is TGTGCCAGCACTTCTGCCGGGGGGTGGACCCAGTACTTC. Its translation is CASTSAGGWTQYF. This chain uses TRBV11-2 with TRBJ2-5; TRBD2 agrees at 7 bases. This CDR3 is built from 13 residues. CDR1 SGHAT and CDR2 FQNNGV come from the germline V gene. The V segment lost 7 bases and the J segment 7 bases; nucleotides outside the gene matches: 9.